This is a list of T cell receptor beta chains from one sample in a study of T-cell memory formation after mild COVID-19. MiXCR, applied by TCRdb to the 5' RACE reads, yields one record per CDR3 protein. This sample has a few hundred thousand distinct CDR3 sequences, with 15% to 20% found just once. Sequenced sample: PBMCs or a T cell subset sorted from them (not recorded which). The origin of the receptors is a man aged 18 to 29 who had mild COVID-19 (a few samples of this study predate the infection). Cell type and time point are not known. Both conserved end residues are part of each CDR3. D genes are given only for firm matches. Size tells how often a clone was seen (once, few, many) or the class of an expanded clone, and some rows leave it out.

D gene: .; J gene: TRBJ2-1; clone size: few; V gene: TRBV29-1; CDR3 protein: CSVEDETDFEQFF; CDR3 DNA: TGCAGCGTTGAAGACGAGACGGATTTTGAGCAGTTCTTC
D gene: .; J gene: TRBJ2-3; clone size: few; V gene: TRBV3-1; CDR3 protein: CASSQDSVPDTQYF; CDR3 DNA: TGTGCCAGCAGCCAAGATTCGGTGCCAGATACGCAGTATTTT
D gene: .; J gene: TRBJ1-5; clone size: .; V gene: TRBV3-1; CDR3 protein: CASSQGGRGNQPQHF; CDR3 DNA: TGTGCCAGCAGCCAAGGAGGTCGGGGGAATCAGCCCCAGCATTTT
D gene: .; J gene: TRBJ2-7; clone size: many; V gene: TRBV19; CDR3 protein: CATATGALSYEQYF; CDR3 DNA: TGTGCCACCGCTACGGGGGCCCTTTCCTACGAGCAGTACTTC
D gene: TRBD1; J gene: TRBJ1-6; clone size: few; V gene: TRBV12-3/TRBV12-4; CDR3 protein: CASSSIRDRGPESYNSPLHF; CDR3 DNA: TGTGCCAGCAGTTCCATCCGGGACAGGGGACCAGAATCCTATAATTCACCCCTCCACTTT
D gene: TRBD2; J gene: TRBJ2-5; clone size: .; V gene: TRBV9; CDR3 protein: CASSTLLAGGQETQYF; CDR3 DNA: TGTGCCAGCAGCACCCTCCTAGCGGGGGGACAAGAGACCCAGTACTTC
D gene: .; J gene: TRBJ2-5; clone size: .; V gene: TRBV12-3/TRBV12-4; CDR3 protein: CASSQGGGRAETQYF; CDR3 DNA: TGTGCCAGCAGTCAGGGGGGCGGTCGCGCAGAGACCCAGTACTTC
D gene: .; J gene: TRBJ2-3; clone size: few; V gene: TRBV15; CDR3 protein: CATSSNVQAYTDTQYF; CDR3 DNA: TGTGCCACCAGCAGCAACGTCCAGGCCTACACAGATACGCAGTATTTT
D gene: .; J gene: TRBJ1-5; clone size: few; V gene: TRBV7-2; CDR3 protein: CASRSERTWYGNQPQHF; CDR3 DNA: TGTGCCAGCAGATCTGAGAGGACGTGGTATGGCAATCAGCCCCAGCATTTT
D gene: TRBD1; J gene: TRBJ2-2; clone size: many; V gene: TRBV5-1; CDR3 protein: CASSGRTGTGELFF; CDR3 DNA: TGCGCCAGCAGCGGAAGGACAGGGACCGGGGAGCTGTTTTTT
D gene: .; J gene: TRBJ2-5; clone size: .; V gene: TRBV7-3; CDR3 protein: CASSFGGQQETQYF; CDR3 DNA: TGTGCCAGCAGCTTCGGGGGGCAACAAGAGACCCAGTACTTC
D gene: .; J gene: TRBJ2-1; clone size: .; V gene: TRBV7-2; CDR3 protein: CASSLGGGHSYNEQFF; CDR3 DNA: TGTGCCAGCAGCTTGGGCGGGGGCCACTCCTACAATGAGCAGTTCTTC
D gene: TRBD2; J gene: TRBJ2-1; clone size: many; V gene: TRBV11-2; CDR3 protein: CASSPAKGLAGGREQFF; CDR3 DNA: TGTGCCAGCAGCCCCGCGAAGGGGTTAGCGGGGGGCCGGGAGCAGTTCTTC
D gene: TRBD2; J gene: TRBJ2-5; clone size: .; V gene: TRBV6-1; CDR3 protein: CATTLWGGVETQYF; CDR3 DNA: TGTGCCACCACCCTCTGGGGGGGGGTGGAGACCCAGTACTTC
D gene: TRBD1; J gene: TRBJ1-5; clone size: .; V gene: TRBV7-2; CDR3 protein: CASSLRTGHQPQHF; CDR3 DNA: TGTGCCAGCAGCCTTAGGACAGGGCATCAGCCCCAGCATTTT
D gene: TRBD1; J gene: TRBJ2-7; clone size: few; V gene: TRBV29-1; CDR3 protein: CSVVDRGFYEQYF; CDR3 DNA: TGCAGCGTTGTTGACAGGGGGTTCTACGAGCAGTACTTC
D gene: .; J gene: TRBJ1-5; clone size: .; V gene: TRBV7-8; CDR3 protein: CASSLDLGGNQPQHF; CDR3 DNA: TGTGCCAGCAGCTTAGACTTGGGTGGGAATCAGCCCCAGCATTTT
D gene: .; J gene: TRBJ1-1; clone size: few; V gene: TRBV4-2; CDR3 protein: CASSRAGRQDLAEAFF; CDR3 DNA: TGTGCCAGCAGCCGCGCGGGACGACAGGATTTGGCTGAAGCTTTCTTT
D gene: .; J gene: TRBJ1-2; clone size: few; V gene: TRBV20-1; CDR3 protein: CSARGREGYTF; CDR3 DNA: TGCAGTGCCAGGGGAAGGGAAGGTTACACCTTC
D gene: .; J gene: TRBJ2-2; clone size: few; V gene: TRBV14; CDR3 protein: CASSPGSIGELFF; CDR3 DNA: TGTGCCAGCAGCCCCGGGAGCATTGGGGAGCTGTTTTTT
D gene: .; J gene: TRBJ1-2; clone size: few; V gene: TRBV29-1; CDR3 protein: CSVEEGTDYSLGYTF; CDR3 DNA: TGCAGCGTTGAAGAAGGGACCGACTACTCCCTGGGCTACACCTTC
D gene: .; J gene: TRBJ1-1; clone size: many; V gene: TRBV7-2; CDR3 protein: CASSLGANTEAFF; CDR3 DNA: TGTGCCAGCAGCTTAGGGGCGAACACTGAAGCTTTCTTT
D gene: .; J gene: TRBJ1-2; clone size: .; V gene: TRBV5-1; CDR3 protein: CASSHGGELYGYTF; CDR3 DNA: TGCGCCAGCAGCCATGGCGGAGAGCTCTATGGCTACACCTTC
D gene: TRBD2; J gene: TRBJ2-1; clone size: many; V gene: TRBV12-3/TRBV12-4; CDR3 protein: CASRKGTSGGSEQFF; CDR3 DNA: TGTGCCAGCAGAAAGGGGACTAGCGGGGGGTCCGAGCAGTTCTTC
D gene: TRBD1; J gene: TRBJ1-4; clone size: .; V gene: TRBV5-5; CDR3 protein: CASSFGGTGGKLFF; CDR3 DNA: TGTGCCAGCAGCTTTGGTGGGACAGGGGGGAAACTGTTTTTT
D gene: TRBD1; J gene: TRBJ1-1; clone size: few; V gene: TRBV6-5; CDR3 protein: CASSYGGSTGTEAFF; CDR3 DNA: TGTGCCAGCAGTTATGGGGGATCGACAGGGACTGAAGCTTTCTTT
D gene: .; J gene: TRBJ2-6; clone size: few; V gene: TRBV5-1; CDR3 protein: CASGRQAFFAGANVLTF; CDR3 DNA: TGCGCCAGCGGAAGGCAGGCCTTCTTCGCTGGGGCCAACGTCCTGACTTTC
D gene: .; J gene: TRBJ2-7; clone size: few; V gene: TRBV12-3/TRBV12-4; CDR3 protein: CASSFIRYEQYF; CDR3 DNA: TGTGCCAGCAGTTTCATCCGCTACGAGCAGTACTTC
D gene: .; J gene: TRBJ2-3; clone size: .; V gene: TRBV9; CDR3 protein: CASSVSARASTDTQYF; CDR3 DNA: TGTGCCAGCAGCGTATCAGCGCGAGCTAGCACAGATACGCAGTATTTT
D gene: .; J gene: TRBJ2-7; clone size: .; V gene: TRBV20-1; CDR3 protein: CSARDGSPYEQYF; CDR3 DNA: TGCAGTGCTAGAGATGGCAGCCCCTACGAGCAGTACTTC
D gene: .; J gene: TRBJ2-2; clone size: few; V gene: TRBV7-8; CDR3 protein: CASSPSRGWTGELFF; CDR3 DNA: TGTGCCAGCAGCCCGAGCAGGGGATGGACCGGGGAGCTGTTTTTT
D gene: TRBD1; J gene: TRBJ2-1; clone size: few; V gene: TRBV5-4; CDR3 protein: CASSFRDRGYNEQFF; CDR3 DNA: TGTGCCAGCAGCTTCCGGGACAGGGGCTACAATGAGCAGTTCTTC
D gene: TRBD2; J gene: TRBJ2-2; clone size: few; V gene: TRBV4-2; CDR3 protein: CASSPHPSTSATPRGTGELFF; CDR3 DNA: TGTGCCAGCAGCCCCCATCCCTCGACTAGCGCAACCCCAAGGGGCACCGGGGAGCTGTTTTTT
D gene: .; J gene: TRBJ1-2; clone size: .; V gene: TRBV7-6; CDR3 protein: CASSQFEGGSGGYTF; CDR3 DNA: TGTGCCAGCAGCCAATTCGAGGGGGGGTCTGGCGGCTACACCTTC
D gene: .; J gene: TRBJ2-6; clone size: .; V gene: TRBV4-1; CDR3 protein: CASSQDHVRNVLTF; CDR3 DNA: TGCGCCAGCAGCCAAGATCACGTTCGGAACGTCCTGACTTTC
D gene: .; J gene: TRBJ1-1; clone size: many; V gene: TRBV4-1; CDR3 protein: CASSDRLNTEAFF; CDR3 DNA: TGCGCCAGCTCAGACAGGCTGAACACTGAAGCTTTCTTT
D gene: .; J gene: TRBJ2-3; clone size: few; V gene: TRBV7-3; CDR3 protein: CASSFVPSTDTQYF; CDR3 DNA: TGTGCCAGCAGCTTTGTTCCAAGCACAGATACGCAGTATTTT
D gene: TRBD1; J gene: TRBJ1-3; clone size: few; V gene: TRBV6-6; CDR3 protein: CASSQTGIGNTIYF; CDR3 DNA: TGTGCCAGCAGTCAGACAGGGATAGGAAACACCATATATTTT
D gene: TRBD1; J gene: TRBJ2-1; clone size: few; V gene: TRBV5-6; CDR3 protein: CASSLAGTVYNEQFF; CDR3 DNA: TGTGCCAGCAGCCTGGCCGGGACAGTATACAATGAGCAGTTCTTC
D gene: .; J gene: TRBJ1-5; clone size: .; V gene: TRBV20-1; CDR3 protein: CSFSGGVSNQPQHF; CDR3 DNA: TGCAGCTTCAGTGGGGGTGTAAGCAATCAGCCCCAGCATTTT
D gene: .; J gene: TRBJ1-2; clone size: few; V gene: TRBV19; CDR3 protein: CASSIGLLDYGYTF; CDR3 DNA: TGTGCCAGTAGTATTGGCCTGTTGGACTATGGCTACACCTTC
D gene: .; J gene: TRBJ2-5; clone size: .; V gene: TRBV18; CDR3 protein: CASSHPGVETQYF; CDR3 DNA: TGTGCCAGCTCCCATCCAGGGGTGGAGACCCAGTACTTC
D gene: .; J gene: TRBJ1-2; clone size: .; V gene: TRBV9; CDR3 protein: CASSVEGDYGYTF; CDR3 DNA: TGTGCCAGCAGCGTAGAGGGGGACTATGGCTACACCTTC
D gene: .; J gene: TRBJ2-6; clone size: .; V gene: TRBV5-1; CDR3 protein: CASSLATNTLLDVLTF; CDR3 DNA: TGCGCCAGCAGCTTGGCGACAAACACTCTTCTCGACGTCCTGACTTTC
D gene: .; J gene: TRBJ2-1; clone size: .; V gene: TRBV7-9; CDR3 protein: CASSSLSGPEYNEQFF; CDR3 DNA: TGTGCCAGCAGCAGCCTGTCGGGACCGGAGTACAATGAGCAGTTCTTC
D gene: TRBD1; J gene: TRBJ1-2; clone size: few; V gene: TRBV7-2; CDR3 protein: CASSFAAPTGNYGYTF; CDR3 DNA: TGTGCCAGCAGTTTCGCCGCCCCGACAGGGAACTATGGCTACACCTTC
D gene: TRBD2; J gene: TRBJ2-1; clone size: .; V gene: TRBV7-3; CDR3 protein: CAIGLAGGKQFF; CDR3 DNA: TGTGCCATTGGACTAGCGGGGGGCAAGCAGTTCTTC
D gene: TRBD1; J gene: TRBJ1-2; clone size: .; V gene: TRBV6-2/TRBV6-3; CDR3 protein: CASRTPTGGNYGYTF; CDR3 DNA: TGTGCCAGCAGAACCCCGACAGGGGGCAACTATGGCTACACCTTC
D gene: .; J gene: TRBJ1-5; clone size: .; V gene: TRBV5-6; CDR3 protein: CASSLHTTLGEPQHF; CDR3 DNA: TGTGCCAGCAGCTTGCATACAACCCTCGGGGAGCCCCAGCATTTT
D gene: .; J gene: TRBJ2-3; clone size: many; V gene: TRBV3-1; CDR3 protein: CASSRGDTQYF; CDR3 DNA: TGTGCCAGCAGCCGGGGAGATACGCAGTATTTT
D gene: .; J gene: TRBJ2-7; clone size: few; V gene: TRBV5-6; CDR3 protein: CASSSDRLRYEQYF; CDR3 DNA: TGTGCCAGCAGCTCCGACAGGCTTCGTTACGAGCAGTACTTC
D gene: TRBD1; J gene: TRBJ2-5; clone size: few; V gene: TRBV7-9; CDR3 protein: CASSSSGTGNQETQYF; CDR3 DNA: TGTGCCAGCAGCTCCTCAGGGACAGGGAACCAAGAGACCCAGTACTTC
D gene: .; J gene: TRBJ1-3; clone size: .; V gene: TRBV4-2; CDR3 protein: CASSRDTGPGNTIYF; CDR3 DNA: TGTGCCAGCAGCCGAGATACAGGCCCCGGAAACACCATATATTTT
D gene: .; J gene: TRBJ1-2; clone size: .; V gene: TRBV7-9; CDR3 protein: CASSYGHPANYGYTF; CDR3 DNA: TGTGCCAGCAGCTACGGACACCCAGCTAACTATGGCTACACCTTC
D gene: .; J gene: TRBJ2-1; clone size: .; V gene: TRBV10-2; CDR3 protein: CASQGAGANYNEQFF; CDR3 DNA: TGCGCCAGCCAGGGCGCGGGGGCCAACTACAATGAGCAGTTCTTC
D gene: .; J gene: TRBJ1-2; clone size: many; V gene: TRBV5-6; CDR3 protein: CASSLRGVGSYGYTF; CDR3 DNA: TGTGCCAGCAGTCTGAGGGGGGTTGGAAGCTATGGCTACACCTTC
D gene: TRBD2; J gene: TRBJ2-3; clone size: few; V gene: TRBV7-2; CDR3 protein: CASSFASGGDTQYF; CDR3 DNA: TGTGCCAGCAGCTTCGCTAGCGGGGGAGATACGCAGTATTTT
D gene: TRBD2; J gene: TRBJ2-3; clone size: many; V gene: TRBV5-1; CDR3 protein: CASSLGLAASTDTQYF; CDR3 DNA: TGCGCCAGCAGCTTGGGACTAGCGGCTAGCACAGATACGCAGTATTTT
D gene: TRBD2; J gene: TRBJ2-5; clone size: few; V gene: TRBV7-2; CDR3 protein: CASSTPLAGGGETQYF; CDR3 DNA: TGTGCCAGCAGCACCCCACTAGCGGGGGGCGGGGAGACCCAGTACTTC
D gene: .; J gene: TRBJ2-7; clone size: .; V gene: TRBV19; CDR3 protein: CASSILGFYEQYF; CDR3 DNA: TGTGCCAGTAGTATACTGGGATTCTACGAGCAGTACTTC